This T cell receptor beta chain came from a study of blood T cells in healthy people across ages. The wider study: Through template switching, about one barcoded beta molecule was captured per two T cells, as measured in model experiments.

Study results and limitations: TCR beta diversity was tightly associated with the proportion of naive T cells. The study could not conclusively compare naive and antigen-experienced cells, given its unsorted PBMCs.

In germline, CDR1 is MGHDK, CDR2 SYGVNS. This CDR3 region has 12 residues. Trimming took off 7 bases at V and 4 bases at J, with 10 bases between the two ends. Sample-barcoded 5' priming and a J-beta primer mix drove a second PCR of about 6 to 12 cycles. Template switching added a 12-random-nucleotide identifier to every cDNA molecule. TCRdb itself ran the 5' RACE reads through MiXCR, one entry per CDR3 protein. In the table there are roughly 680,000 distinct CDR3 sequences, roughly 49% of which are singletons. This clonotype was seen more than once but under ten times. What it recognizes is unknown. The sample taken for sequencing was blood. The TCR originated in a woman in her sixties in good health. The chain recombines TRBV25-1 with TRBJ1-2; TRBD1 is a possible D gene (5 bases). The CDR3 DNA follows: TGTGCCAGCATGGGCGGGACCTATGGCTACACCTTC. Its protein is CASMGGTYGYTF.